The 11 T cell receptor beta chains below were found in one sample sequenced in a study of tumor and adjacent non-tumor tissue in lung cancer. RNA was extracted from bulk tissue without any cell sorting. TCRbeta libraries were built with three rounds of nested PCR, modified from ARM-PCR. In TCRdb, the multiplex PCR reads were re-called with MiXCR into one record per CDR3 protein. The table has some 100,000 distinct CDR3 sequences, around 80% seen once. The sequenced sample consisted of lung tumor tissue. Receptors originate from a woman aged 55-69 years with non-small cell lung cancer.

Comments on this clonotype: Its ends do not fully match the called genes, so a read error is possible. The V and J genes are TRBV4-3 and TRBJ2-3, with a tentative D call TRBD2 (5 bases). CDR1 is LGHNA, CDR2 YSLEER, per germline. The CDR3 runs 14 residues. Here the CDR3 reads CTSSQDRRPDTQCF. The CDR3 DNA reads TGCACCAGCAGCCAAGATAGGAGGCCAGATACGCAGTGTTTT.

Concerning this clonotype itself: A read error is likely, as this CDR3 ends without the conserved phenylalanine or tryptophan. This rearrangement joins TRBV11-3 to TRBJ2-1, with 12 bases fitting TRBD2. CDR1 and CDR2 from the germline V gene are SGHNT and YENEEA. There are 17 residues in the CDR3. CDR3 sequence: CASSLESTSGSHKEQFT. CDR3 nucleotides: TGTGCCAGCAGCTTAGAGTCGACTAGCGGGAGCCACAAAGAGCAGTTCACC.

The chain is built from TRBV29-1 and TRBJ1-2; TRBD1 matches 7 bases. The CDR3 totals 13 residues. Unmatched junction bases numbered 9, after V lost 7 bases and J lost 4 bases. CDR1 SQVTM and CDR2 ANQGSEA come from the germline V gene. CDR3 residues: CSGTVTGSYGYTF. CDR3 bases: TGCAGCGGGACAGTGACAGGGAGCTATGGCTACACCTTC.

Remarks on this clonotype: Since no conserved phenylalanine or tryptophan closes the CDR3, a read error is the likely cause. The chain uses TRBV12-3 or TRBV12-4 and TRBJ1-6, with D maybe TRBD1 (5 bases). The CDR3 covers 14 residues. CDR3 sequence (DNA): TGTACCAGCAGTTTCGACCGGGACCTTTCACCCCTCCACTAT. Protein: CTSSFDRDLSPLHY.

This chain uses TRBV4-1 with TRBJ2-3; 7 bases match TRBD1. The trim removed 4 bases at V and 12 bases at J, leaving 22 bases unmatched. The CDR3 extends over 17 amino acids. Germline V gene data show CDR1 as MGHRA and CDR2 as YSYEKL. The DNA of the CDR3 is TGCGCCAGCAGCCCTAGATTGACAGGGAGTGGCGCAGATTCACAGTATTTT. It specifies CASSPRLTGSGADSQYF.

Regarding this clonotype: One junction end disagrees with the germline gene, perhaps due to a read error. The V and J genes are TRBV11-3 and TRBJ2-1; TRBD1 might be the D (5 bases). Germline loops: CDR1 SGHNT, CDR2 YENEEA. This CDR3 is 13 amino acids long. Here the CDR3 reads CASNLVGQGDVFF. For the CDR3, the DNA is TGTGCCAGCAACTTAGTGGGGCAGGGCGATGTGTTCTTC.

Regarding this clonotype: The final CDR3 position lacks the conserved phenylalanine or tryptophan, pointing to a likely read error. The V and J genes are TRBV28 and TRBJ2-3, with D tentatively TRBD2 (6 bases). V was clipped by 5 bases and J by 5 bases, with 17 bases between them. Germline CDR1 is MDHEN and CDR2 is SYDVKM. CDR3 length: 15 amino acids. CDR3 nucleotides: TGTGCCAGCAGTCCTGGGGACTCTGGCATAGATACGCAGTATTCT. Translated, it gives CASSPGDSGIDTQYS.

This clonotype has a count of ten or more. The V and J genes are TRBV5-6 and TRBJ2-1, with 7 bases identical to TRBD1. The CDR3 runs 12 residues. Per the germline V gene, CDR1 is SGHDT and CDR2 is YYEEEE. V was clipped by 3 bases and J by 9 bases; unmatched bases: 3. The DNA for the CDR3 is TGTGCCAGCAGCTGGGGGACAGTTGAGCAGTTCTTC. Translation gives CASSWGTVEQFF.

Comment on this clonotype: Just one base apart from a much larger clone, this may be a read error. The CDR3 DNA sequence: TGCAGTTCGAGACCCTTTAGCGGGGGGGCCGGCGAGCAGTACTTC. Protein product: CSSRPFSGGAGEQYF. The chain carries TRBV20-1 and TRBJ2-7, with 11 bases identical to TRBD2. Germline CDR1 DFQATT, CDR2 SNEGSKA (reference sequence). The CDR3 length is 15 residues. V trimming: 8 bases; J trimming: 6 bases; junction bases outside the gene matches: 15.

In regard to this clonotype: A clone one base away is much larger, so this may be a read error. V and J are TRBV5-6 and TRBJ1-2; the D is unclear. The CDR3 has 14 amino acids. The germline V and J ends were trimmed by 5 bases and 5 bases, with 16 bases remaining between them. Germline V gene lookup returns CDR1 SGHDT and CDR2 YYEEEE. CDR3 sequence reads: CASSLWGIEYGYTF. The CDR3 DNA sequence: TGTGCCAGCAGTTTGTGGGGAATCGAGTATGGCTACACCTTC.

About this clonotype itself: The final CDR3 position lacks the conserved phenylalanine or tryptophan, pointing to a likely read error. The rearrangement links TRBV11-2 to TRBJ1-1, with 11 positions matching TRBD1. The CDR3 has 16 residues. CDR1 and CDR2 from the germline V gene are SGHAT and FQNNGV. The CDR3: CASSIRTGGLNTEAFV. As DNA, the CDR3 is TGTGCCAGCAGCATTAGGACAGGGGGCCTGAACACAGAAGCTTTCGTT.